The TCR beta chain under discussion was sequenced for a study of control samples from healthy donors and cancer patients. Measured with immunoSEQ multiplex PCR; TCRdb has only the in-frame clones, and not every one. The sample holds about 130,000 clones, approximately 90% seen once. The CDR3 is 18 amino acids. Germline CDR1 is WNHNN and CDR2 is SYGVQD (reference sequence). Trimming removed 5 bases from V and 0 bases from J, with 22 bases in between. The source of this sequence is a man aged 35 to 55 in good health. The chain is built from TRBV10-1 and TRBJ1-1, with D possibly matching TRBD1 (5 bases). What was sequenced was blood. The CDR3 region is CASSRHPGQGRVNTEAFF. Here the CDR3 DNA reads TGCGCCAGCAGTCGGCACCCAGGGCAGGGTCGGGTGAACACTGAAGCTTTCTTT.